This T cell receptor (beta chain) was sequenced for a study of cytomegalovirus exposure and HLA in healthy donors. Regarding the study as a whole: V- and J-gene trimming of TCR beta was linked (in a later analysis) to a missense DCLRE1C variant. Other equally common chains were less clonally expanded than HLA-associated TCR beta chains, a later analysis showed. It has been reported that TCR beta sequences accurately predicted the HLA-A and HLA-B alleles of most subjects. High sensitivity and specificity were reportedly achieved when the classifier diagnosed cytomegalovirus status.

Note on this clone: As yet, its antigen is unknown.

Primers included in the PCR were 60 Vbeta and 13 Jbeta primers. Method: immunoSEQ multiplex PCR; TCRdb's copy keeps in-frame clones and lacks some. The sample shows around 200,000 clones, 60% to 85% of them seen only once. The TCR sequence derives from a man aged 35 to 55 in good health and CMV-seronegative. The sequencing input was PBMCs.

For the CDR3, the DNA is TGTGCCAGTCGCAGGACTAGCGGGAGCCAAGAGACCCAGTACTTC. Translated, it gives CASRRTSGSQETQYF. V gene TRBV19 combines with J gene TRBJ2-5; 13 positions agree with TRBD2. V gave up 8 bases and J gave up 1 base; unmatched junction bases: 4. CDR1 LNHDA and CDR2 SQIVND come from the germline V gene (reference sequence). CDR3 length: 15 amino acids.